The 12 T cell receptor beta chains below all came from one sample that was sequenced in a study of T cells in women clearing cervical HPV infection. TCRdb keeps only in-frame clones here, not all; method: immunoSEQ multiplex PCR. The sample includes roughly 30,000 clones. Material: blood buffy coat. Receptors originate from a woman aged 18 to 69 with a cervical HPV16 infection that either progressed to CIN3+ or cleared (not recorded which).

Worth noting for this clone: The read stops 3 residues short of the end of the CDR3; the missing end is completed from the germline J gene. V is TRBV20-1 and J is TRBJ2-5, with no clear D. Germline V gene lookup returns CDR1 DFQATT and CDR2 SNEGSKA (reference sequence). Trimming cost V 2 bases and J 3 bases, with 4 bases left between them. The length of the CDR3 is 11 residues. The CDR3 spells CSARIEETQYF. The sequenced CDR3 bases are TGCAGTGCTAGAATCGAAGAGACC.

Of note for this clone: The read halts 3 residues ahead of the CDR3 end, with the missing end drawn from the germline J gene. The chain links TRBV5-1 to TRBJ2-1, with 7 bases that match TRBD2. Germline loops: CDR1 SGHRS, CDR2 YFSETQ. The V segment lost 4 bases and the J segment 8 bases; nucleotides outside the gene matches: 9. This CDR3 has 14 residues. The CDR3 loop is CASSPGGRGDEQFF. Partial CDR3 DNA: TGCGCCAGCAGCCCCGGGGGGAGGGGCGATGAG.

Note on this clone: The read finishes 3 residues shy of the CDR3 end, and the germline J gene is used to complete it. This rearrangement joins TRBV7-9 to TRBJ2-1; D not certain. This CDR3 is 10 amino acids long. The ends were cut back, 8 bases at V and 7 bases at J, with 6 bases in the middle. The germline V gene encodes CDR1 SEHNR and CDR2 FQNEAQ (reference sequence). CDR3 loop: CASGSNEQFF. CDR3 bases read: TGTGCCAGCGGCAGTAATGAG.

Of note for this clone: The read comes to an end 3 residues before the CDR3 does, leaving the germline J gene to fill in the end. The genes are TRBV5-1 and TRBJ2-7; D unresolved. V was cut by 0 bases and J by 6 bases, with 10 bases left in between. The CDR3 contains 13 residues. The germline CDR1 and CDR2 sequences are SGHRS and YFSETQ. The chain's CDR3 is CASSLGLSGEQYF. CDR3 DNA, as far as it was read: TGCGCCAGCAGCTTGGGACTTTCGGGCGAG. The full variable domain, in which reference TRBV5-1 and TRBJ2-7 provide the parts outside the CDR3, is KAGVTQTPRYLIKTRGQQVTLSCSPISGHRSVSWYQQTPGQGLQFLFEYFSETQRNKGNFPGRFSGRQFSNSRSEMNVSTLELGDSALYLCASSLGLSGEQYFGPGTRLTVT.

Comment on this clone: The read finishes 3 residues shy of the CDR3 end, and the germline J gene is used to complete it. V usage is TRBV5-1 and J usage is TRBJ1-3; D might be TRBD1 (5 bases). From germline, CDR1 is SGHRS and CDR2 YFSETQ. There are 21 residues in the CDR3. V was shortened by 0 bases and J by 2 bases, with 27 bases between the two germline ends. The CDR3 DNA, read in part, is TGCGCCAGCAGCTTGGGGGCACCAACGAAAAGTTCAGGGTTTGCTGGAAACACC. Protein sequence: CASSLGAPTKSSGFAGNT. The whole CDR3 reads CASSLGAPTKSSGFAGNTIYF.

As regards this clone: The sequenced fragment ends 3 residues before the CDR3 boundary, so the rest is inferred from the germline J gene. The rearrangement links TRBV5-1 to TRBJ2-7, with D possibly matching TRBD2 (5 bases). V lost 1 base and J lost 3, with 14 bases in between. Germline CDR1 reads SGHRS; CDR2 reads YFSETQ. CDR3 size: 15 residues. CDR3 residues: CASSLSTGRHYEQYF. The CDR3 DNA, read in part, is TGCGCCAGCAGCTTGAGTACGGGGAGACACTACGAG.

As regards this clone: From the germline J gene comes the end of the CDR3, since the read stops 3 residues before it. The gene calls are TRBV19 and TRBJ2-5; D is unclear. The germline V gene has CDR1 LNHDA and CDR2 SQIVND (reference sequence). With 5 bases removed from V and 1 base from J, the gap between germline ends came to 8 bases. This CDR3 is 13 amino acids long. The sequenced part of the CDR3 DNA is TGTGCCAGTAGTCACCCAGGCCAAGAGACC. Translating gives CASSHPGQET. The whole CDR3 reads CASSHPGQETQYF.

A remark on this clone: The CDR3 end lies 3 residues beyond the end of the read and is filled in from the germline J gene. This chain links TRBV28 with TRBJ2-3; D perhaps matches TRBD1 (5 bases). Germline V gene lookup returns CDR1 MDHEN and CDR2 SYDVKM. Trimming shortened V by 3 bases and J by 0 bases, and 7 bases separated the two germline ends. CDR3 length: 14 amino acids. CDR3 DNA, as far as it was read: TGTGCCAGCAGTTTTGACAGCAGCACAGATACG. This encodes CASSFDSSTDT. The complete CDR3 reads CASSFDSSTDTQYF.

Details on this clone: The read falls 3 residues short of the CDR3 end, and the missing part is taken from the germline J gene. The chain links TRBV5-4 to TRBJ2-3; 11 nucleotides align to TRBD2. The germline V gene has CDR1 SGHNT and CDR2 YYREEE (reference sequence). The ends lost 0 bases at V and 4 bases at J; junction bases unmatched: 4. The CDR3 covers 16 residues. CDR3 bases read: TGTGCCAGCAGCTTGGCTAGCGGGAGGCTCGCAGATACG. This translates into CASSLASGRLADT. The complete CDR3 sequence is CASSLASGRLADTQYF. Complete variable domain (other parts from reference TRBV5-4 and TRBJ2-3): ETGVTQSPTHLIKTRGQQVTLRCSSQSGHNTVSWYQQALGQGPQFIFQYYREEENGRGNFPPRFSGLQFPNYSSELNVNALELDDSALYLCASSLASGRLADTQYFGPGTRLTVL.

With respect to this clone: The CDR3 is cut off 3 residues early in the read; its end comes from the germline J gene. The V gene is TRBV20-1, the J gene TRBJ2-3; D is undetermined. Germline CDR1 reads DFQATT; CDR2 reads SNEGSKA (reference sequence). The CDR3 covers 15 residues. Trimming took 3 bases from V and 4 from J, leaving 17 bases between them. The CDR3 reads CSASRVAVYPDTQYF. The DNA read from the CDR3 is TGCAGTGCTAGTAGAGTGGCGGTTTACCCAGATACG.

As for this clone: The read ends 3 residues before the CDR3 terminus; that terminus is restored from the germline J gene. V is TRBV29-1 and J is TRBJ2-1, with TRBD2 identical over 15 bases. The CDR3 length is 14 residues. V lost 7 bases and J lost 8; bases outside the gene matches: 6. Germline V gene data show CDR1 as SQVTM and CDR2 as ANQGSEA. This chain's CDR3 is CSEGLAGGADEQFF. Partial CDR3 DNA: TGCAGCGAGGGACTAGCGGGAGGCGCGGATGAG.

A word on this clone: Read coverage stops 3 residues before the CDR3 terminus; the germline J gene supplies the remainder. V is TRBV18 and J is TRBJ2-7, with 7 bases matching TRBD1. V lost 3 bases and J lost 2; bases outside the gene matches: 4. Germline values: CDR1 KGHSH, CDR2 LQKENI. The CDR3 length is 14 residues. The CDR3 is CASSPDRTAYEQYF. Incomplete CDR3 DNA: TGTGCCAGCTCACCGGACAGGACGGCCTACGAG.